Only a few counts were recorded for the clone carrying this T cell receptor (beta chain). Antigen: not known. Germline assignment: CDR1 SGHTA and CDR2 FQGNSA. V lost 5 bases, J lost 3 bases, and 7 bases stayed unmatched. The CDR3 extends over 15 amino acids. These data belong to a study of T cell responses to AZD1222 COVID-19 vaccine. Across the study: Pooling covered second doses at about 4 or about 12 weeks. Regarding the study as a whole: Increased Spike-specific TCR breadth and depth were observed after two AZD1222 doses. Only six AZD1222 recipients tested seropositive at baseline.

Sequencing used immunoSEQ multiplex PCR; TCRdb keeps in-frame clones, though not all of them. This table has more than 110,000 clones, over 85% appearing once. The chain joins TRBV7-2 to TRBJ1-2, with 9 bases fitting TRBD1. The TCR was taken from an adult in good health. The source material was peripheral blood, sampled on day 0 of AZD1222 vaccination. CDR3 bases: TGTGCCAGCAGCCAAACAGGGGGCGTCGACTATGGCTACACCTTC. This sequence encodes CASSQTGGVDYGYTF.